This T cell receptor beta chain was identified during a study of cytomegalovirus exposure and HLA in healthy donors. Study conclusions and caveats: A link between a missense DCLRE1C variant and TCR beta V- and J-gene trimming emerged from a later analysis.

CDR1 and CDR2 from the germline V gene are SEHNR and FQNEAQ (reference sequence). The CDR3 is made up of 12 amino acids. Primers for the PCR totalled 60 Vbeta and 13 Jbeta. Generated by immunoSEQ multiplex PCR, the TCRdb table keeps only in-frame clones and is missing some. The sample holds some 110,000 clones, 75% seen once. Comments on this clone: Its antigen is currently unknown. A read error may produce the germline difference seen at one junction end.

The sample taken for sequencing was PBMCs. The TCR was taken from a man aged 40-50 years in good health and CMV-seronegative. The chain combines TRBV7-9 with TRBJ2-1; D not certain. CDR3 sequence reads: CSSSLRDNEQFF. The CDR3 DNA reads TGTTCCAGCAGCTTAAGAGACAATGAGCAGTTCTTC.